This TCR beta chain derives from a study of PD-1 blockade in classical Hodgkin lymphoma. Germline CDR1 reads SGHDN; CDR2 reads FVKESK. This CDR3 region has 14 residues. V was shortened by 8 bases and J by 2 bases, with 16 bases between the two germline ends. All trial patients relapsed after autologous stem cell transplantation. The table came from immunoSEQ multiplex PCR; TCRdb's copy has only in-frame clones and leaves some out. Among about 7,100 clones listed, about three quarters were seen once. A remark on this clone: What it binds is unknown.

Study-wide points: Significant TCR diversity gains by C4D1 occurred in CD4+ but not CD8+ cells. At baseline, newly diagnosed patients reportedly showed less TCR diversity than healthy donors. It was among complete responders that baseline diversity resembled that of newly diagnosed patients. The authors have not defined what causes the repertoire differences, possibly disease activity or prior therapy.

This chain uses TRBV14 with TRBJ2-7; D gene ambiguous. Sequencing was performed on peripheral blood mononuclear cells (PBMCs), taken at baseline. The TCR was taken from a human donor with classical Hodgkin lymphoma. DNA of the CDR3: TGTGCCAGCGCGACCTCCATCCAAGCCTACGAGCAGTACTTC. This encodes CASATSIQAYEQYF.